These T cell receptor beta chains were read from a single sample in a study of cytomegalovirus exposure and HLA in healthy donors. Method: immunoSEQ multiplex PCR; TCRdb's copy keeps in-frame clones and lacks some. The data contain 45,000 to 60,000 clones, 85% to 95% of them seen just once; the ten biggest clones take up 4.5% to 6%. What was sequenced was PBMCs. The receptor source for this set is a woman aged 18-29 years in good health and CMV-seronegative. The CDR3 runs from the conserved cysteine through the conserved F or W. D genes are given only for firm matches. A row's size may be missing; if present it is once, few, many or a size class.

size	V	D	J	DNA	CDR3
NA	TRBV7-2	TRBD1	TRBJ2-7	TGTGCCAGCAGCCGGGACAGAACTTCCTACGAGCAGTACTTC	CASSRDRTSYEQYF
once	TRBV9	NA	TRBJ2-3	TGTGCCAGCACCGTAAGGAGCGCAGATACGCAGTATTTT	CASTVRSADTQYF
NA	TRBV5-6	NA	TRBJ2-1	TGTGCCAGCGGCACAGGTTTCAACGGTGGCCCGTACAATGAGCAGTTCTTC	CASGTGFNGGPYNEQFF
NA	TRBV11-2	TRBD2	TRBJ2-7	TGTGCCAGCAGCTTAGCGGGGGGAATTTACGAGCAGTACTTC	CASSLAGGIYEQYF
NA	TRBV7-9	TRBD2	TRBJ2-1	TGTGCCAGCAGCTTAGCAATCACTAGCGGGAGTGGTGAGCAGTTCTTC	CASSLAITSGSGEQFF
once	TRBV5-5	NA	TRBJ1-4	TGTGCCAGCAGCTCCGGGGACACCGGGTACGAAAAACTGTTTTTT	CASSSGDTGYEKLFF
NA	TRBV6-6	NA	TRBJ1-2	TGTGCCAGCAGTTACTCCGTCTCTTATGGCTACACCTTC	CASSYSVSYGYTF
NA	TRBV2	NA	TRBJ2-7	TGTGCCAGCAGGGACTCGCTCTACGAGCAGTACTTC	CASRDSLYEQYF
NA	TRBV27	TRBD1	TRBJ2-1	TGTGCCAGCAGCCCCAGGGGGACAGTGCCATGGGGGCAGTTCTTC	CASSPRGTVPWGQFF
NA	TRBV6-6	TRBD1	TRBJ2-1	TGTGCCAGCATCCCCCGACAGGGGGCCTACAATGAGCAGTTCTTC	CASIPRQGAYNEQFF
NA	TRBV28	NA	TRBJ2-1	TGTGCCAGCAGTTTTCGCGGCTACAATGAGCAGTTCTTC	CASSFRGYNEQFF
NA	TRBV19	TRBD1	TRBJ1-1	TGTGCCAGTAGTATAGATCTAATACGGGACAGGAGCATGAACACTGAAGCTTTCTTT	CASSIDLIRDRSMNTEAFF
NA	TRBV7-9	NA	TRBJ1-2	TGTGCCAGCAGCTTAGCGCCAGGGTTTGGAGGCTACACCTTC	CASSLAPGFGGYTF
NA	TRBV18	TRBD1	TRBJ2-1	TGTGCCAGCTCACTCCGACAGGGGTCTTACAATGAGCAGTTCTTC	CASSLRQGSYNEQFF
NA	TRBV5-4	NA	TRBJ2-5	TGTGCCAGCAGCTTGGAAGTAGGCGGCGAGACCCAGTACTTC	CASSLEVGGETQYF
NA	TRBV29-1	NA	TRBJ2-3	TGCAGCGTTGAACGGGGGAGCGCCAGCACAGATACGCAGTATTTT	CSVERGSASTDTQYF
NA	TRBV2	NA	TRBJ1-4	TGTGCCAGCATTCGAGACAGCCGAAATGAAAAACTGTTTTTT	CASIRDSRNEKLFF
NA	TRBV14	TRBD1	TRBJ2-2	TGTGCCAGCAGCCTGGGACAGGGTCGGAGCGGGGAGCTGTTTTTT	CASSLGQGRSGELFF
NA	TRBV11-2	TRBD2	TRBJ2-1	TGTGCCAGCAGCTCACTAGCGGGAGGCTACAATGAGCAGTTCTTC	CASSSLAGGYNEQFF
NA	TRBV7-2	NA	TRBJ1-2	TGTGCCAGCAGCCCCCCGGGCAACAACAGGAGACGAGGCTACACCTTC	CASSPPGNNRRRGYTF
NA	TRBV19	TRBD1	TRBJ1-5	TGTGCCAGTAGTCCCCGGGACAGTGATCAGCCCCAGCATTTT	CASSPRDSDQPQHF
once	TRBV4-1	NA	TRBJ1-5	TGCGCCAGCAGCCAATCAAGGACAGCGTGGCATTTT	CASSQSRTAWHF
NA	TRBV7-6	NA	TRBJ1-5	TGTGCCAGCAGCTTAGAACCAGACAATCAGCCCCAGCATTTT	CASSLEPDNQPQHF
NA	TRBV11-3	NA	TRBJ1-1	TGTGCCAGCAGCTTAGGGGCCGGGAACACTGAAGCTTTCTTT	CASSLGAGNTEAFF
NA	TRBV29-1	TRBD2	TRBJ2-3	TGCAGCGTCAGAGCGGGGGGCACAGATACGCAGTATTTT	CSVRAGGTDTQYF
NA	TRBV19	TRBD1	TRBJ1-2	TGTGCCAGTGAACCCGGGACAGGGCTGGAGGGCTACACCTTC	CASEPGTGLEGYTF
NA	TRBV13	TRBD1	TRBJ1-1	TGTGCCTCGGACTTAACAGGGGCCGAAGCTTTCTTT	CASDLTGAEAFF
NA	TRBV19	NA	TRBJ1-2	TGTGCCAGTAGTACGGTTTATGGCTACACCTTC	CASSTVYGYTF
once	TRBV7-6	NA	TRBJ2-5	TGTGCCAGCAGCTTAGCGCGCGGCAGGGTGGACCTTACTGGGAAGACCCAGTACTTC	CASSLARGRVDLTGKTQYF
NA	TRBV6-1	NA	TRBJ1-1	TGTGCCAGCAGTGAATCTGGCAGAACTGAAGCTTTCTTT	CASSESGRTEAFF
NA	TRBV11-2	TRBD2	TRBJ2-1	TGTGCCAGCAGCTCTTATGGGGGGGACTATCGCGGGTACAATGAGCAGTTCTTC	CASSSYGGDYRGYNEQFF